These 25 T cell receptor beta chains originate from one sample sequenced in a study of blood T cell repertoires in COVID-19. Sequencing used immunoSEQ multiplex PCR; TCRdb keeps in-frame clones, though not all of them. The sample yields 250,000 or so clones, just under 85% seen once. The specimen was peripheral blood. These receptors came from a woman older than 75 with acute or convalescent COVID-19.

This chain uses TRBV20-1 with TRBJ1-2, with unresolved D. CDR1 DFQATT and CDR2 SNEGSKA come from the germline V gene (reference sequence). Deletions cut 4 bases from V and 4 bases from J, with 4 bases between. The length of the CDR3 is 10 residues. The CDR3 spells CSATVYGYTF. Written as DNA, the CDR3 is TGCAGTGCTACGGTCTATGGCTACACCTTC.

The chain's CDR3 is CASSLDHSGGMRLTNEKLFF. The CDR3 bases are TGTGCCAGCAGCTTAGATCACTCAGGGGGCATGAGGCTAACTAATGAAAAACTGTTTTTT. The chain employs TRBV11-3 and TRBJ1-4; 8 bases fit TRBD1. CDR3 length: 20 amino acids. The ends lost 0 bases at V and 1 base at J; junction bases unmatched: 13. Looked up from germline, CDR1 is SGHNT and CDR2 is YENEEA.

This chain connects TRBV5-1 to TRBJ2-2; weak D call: TRBD1 (7 bases). The germline V gene has CDR1 SGHRS and CDR2 YFSETQ. V lost 0 bases, J lost 4 bases, and 13 bases lay in between. This CDR3 has 16 amino acids. CDR3: CASSLGQGGSTGELFF. The CDR3 DNA follows: TGCGCCAGCAGCTTGGGCCAGGGGGGAAGCACCGGGGAGCTGTTTTTT.

The gene calls are TRBV5-1 and TRBJ2-2; 9 bases are shared with TRBD1. V lost 0 bases, J lost 4 bases, and 4 bases stayed unmatched. Germline V gene sequence: CDR1 SGHRS, CDR2 YFSETQ. The CDR3 totals 16 residues. CDR3 bases: TGCGCCAGCAGCTTGGGAGGACAGGGGATCACCGGGGAGCTGTTTTTT. This sequence encodes CASSLGGQGITGELFF. The entire variable domain, with the rest obtained from reference TRBV5-1 and TRBJ2-2, is as follows: KAGVTQTPRYLIKTRGQQVTLSCSPISGHRSVSWYQQTPGQGLQFLFEYFSETQRNKGNFPGRFSGRQFSNSRSEMNVSTLELGDSALYLCASSLGGQGITGELFFGEGSRLTVL.

The chain has TRBV7-9 and TRBJ2-7; 7 bases line up with TRBD2. The V gene's germline CDR1 is SEHNR and CDR2 FQNEAQ (reference sequence). After removal of 0 bases from V and 1 base from J, the junction contained 3 bases not matched to a gene. This CDR3 is built from 15 residues. The CDR3 reads CASSLAGGRSYEQYF. CDR3 bases: TGTGCCAGCAGCTTAGCGGGGGGGAGGTCCTACGAGCAGTACTTC.

The chain couples TRBV7-2 to TRBJ1-1; possible D gene TRBD1, 6 bases. Deletions cut 5 bases from V and 4 bases from J, with 20 bases between. Germline lookup yields CDR1 SGHTA and CDR2 FQGNSA. This CDR3 has 16 amino acids. CDR3 residues: CASSERGGRGGTEAFF. The CDR3 region has the DNA TGTGCCAGCAGCGAGAGAGGGGGTAGGGGGGGCACTGAAGCTTTCTTT.

In its sample, this clone was seen a few times. The chain links TRBV3-1 (or the pseudogene TRBV3-2) to TRBJ1-4; 8 positions match TRBD1. The V gene's germline CDR1 is LGHDT and CDR2 YNNKEL (reference sequence). Trimming took 4 bases from V and 8 from J; bases not matched to a gene: 6. The CDR3 is made up of 14 amino acids. The CDR3 DNA reads as TGTGCCAGCAGCCCAGGGGACAGGCTCGAAAAACTGTTTTTT. Protein product: CASSPGDRLEKLFF.

This clone appeared a few times. V is TRBV24-1 and J is TRBJ2-2; perhaps TRBD1 as D (6 bases). Trimming shortened V by 5 bases and J by 1 base, and 13 bases separated the two germline ends. From germline, CDR1 is KGHDR and CDR2 SFDVKD. The length of the CDR3 is 16 residues. Written as DNA, the CDR3 is TGTGCCACCAGTGGGGCCACAGGGATGAACACCGGGGAGCTGTTTTTT. Amino acid sequence: CATSGATGMNTGELFF.

The rearrangement links TRBV7-3 to TRBJ2-5; D is possibly TRBD1 (5 bases). The CDR3 consists of 15 residues. Germline V gene data show CDR1 as SGHTA and CDR2 as FQGTGA. Trimming stripped 3 bases from V and 2 bases from J, with 13 bases between. CDR3: CASSFGQGRQETQYF. In DNA, the CDR3 is TGTGCCAGCAGCTTTGGGCAGGGAAGGCAAGAGACCCAGTACTTC. The full variable domain, with the rest looked up from reference TRBV7-3 and TRBJ2-5, is GAGVSQTPSNKVTEKGKYVELRCDPISGHTALYWYRQSLGQGPEFLIYFQGTGAADDSGLPNDRFFAVRPEGSVSTLKIQRTERGDSAVYLCASSFGQGRQETQYFGPGTRLLVL.

As DNA, the CDR3 is TGCGCCAGCAGCCAAGGGGGACAGGCCTACAATGAGCAGTTCTTC. Its translation: CASSQGGQAYNEQFF. The rearrangement uses TRBV4-3 and TRBJ2-1; TRBD1 aligns across 8 bases. This CDR3 has 15 amino acids. Germline CDR1 is LGHNA and CDR2 is YSLEER. V gave up 1 base and J gave up 2 bases; unmatched junction bases: 1.

This clone came up a few times. The chain is built from TRBV5-1 and TRBJ2-6; a weak D match, TRBD1 (6 bases). The CDR3 spans 16 residues. V lost 4 bases, J lost 0 bases, and 11 bases lay in between. CDR1 and CDR2 from the germline V gene are SGHRS and YFSETQ. Here the CDR3 reads CASSPGTPSGANVLTF. In DNA, the CDR3 is TGCGCCAGCAGCCCCGGGACACCCTCTGGGGCCAACGTCCTGACTTTC.

The rearrangement joins TRBV18 to TRBJ1-3; TRBD1 is a possible D gene (6 bases). The ends were cut back, 1 base at V and 2 bases at J, with 12 bases in the middle. Looked up from germline, CDR1 is KGHSH and CDR2 is LQKENI. The CDR3 totals 16 residues. The CDR3 coding sequence is TGTGCCAGCTCACCACGCGCCGGGACAACTGGAAACACCATATATTTT. It yields the protein CASSPRAGTTGNTIYF.

The chain uses TRBV9 and TRBJ2-2; a weak D match, TRBD1 (5 bases). Trimming removed 0 bases at V and 6 bases at J, with 12 bases between. Germline CDR1 and CDR2: SGDLS and YYNGEE. The CDR3 loop spans 15 amino acids. The CDR3 DNA reads as TGTGCCAGCAGCGTAGTGGGCAGGGCGGCCGGGGAGCTGTTTTTT. It yields the protein CASSVVGRAAGELFF. Full variable domain (outside the CDR3, taken from reference TRBV9 and TRBJ2-2): DSGVTQTPKHLITATGQRVTLRCSPRSGDLSVYWYQQSLDQGLQFLIQYYNGEERAKGNILERFSAQQFPDLHSELNLSSLELGDSALYFCASSVVGRAAGELFFGEGSRLTVL.

The V call is TRBV3-1 (or the pseudogene TRBV3-2), the J call TRBJ2-1; 11 bases align to TRBD2. There are 19 residues in the CDR3. Trimming removed 1 base from V and 8 bases from J; junction bases left unmatched: 16. The germline V gene encodes CDR1 LGHDT and CDR2 YNNKEL (reference sequence). CDR3 in DNA: TGTGCCAGCAGCCAAGGGGAGGGACTAGCGGAAAAGATATTCCATGAGCAGTTCTTC. Encoded protein: CASSQGEGLAEKIFHEQFF.

This chain connects TRBV27 to TRBJ1-6; D unclear. Germline CDR1 is MNHEY and CDR2 is SMNVEV (reference sequence). The length of the CDR3 is 12 residues. V lost 0 bases, J lost 13 bases, and 7 bases lay in between. In DNA form, the CDR3 reads TGTGCCAGCAGTTTATCGGGCGGGCCCCTCCACTTT. Translated, it gives CASSLSGGPLHF.

The chain has TRBV11-2 and TRBJ2-2; the match to TRBD2 covers 13 bases. CDR1 is SGHAT, CDR2 FQNNGV, per germline. The V segment lost 3 bases and the J segment 1 base; nucleotides outside the gene matches: 8. The CDR3 consists of 19 residues. CDR3 DNA sequence: TGTGCCAGCAGCTTTTCCGGACTAGCGGGGGTAATGAACACCGGGGAGCTGTTTTTT. This gives the protein CASSFSGLAGVMNTGELFF.

This chain links TRBV9 with TRBJ2-3; D is perhaps TRBD2 (7 bases). Trimming removed 4 bases at V and 3 bases at J, with 18 bases between. There are 16 residues in the CDR3. The germline V gene has CDR1 SGDLS and CDR2 YYNGEE. This CDR3 is CASSPSVGGGTDTQYF. The CDR3 DNA reads TGTGCCAGCAGCCCTAGTGTGGGAGGGGGGACAGATACGCAGTATTTT.

The rearrangement joins TRBV6-6 to TRBJ1-5, with 11 bases fitting TRBD1. Germline CDR1 MNHNY, CDR2 SVGAGI (reference sequence). This CDR3 has 14 amino acids. V gave up 6 bases and J gave up 5 bases; unmatched junction bases: 3. The CDR3 is CASSTDRGHQPQHF. For the CDR3, the DNA is TGTGCCAGCAGCACGGACAGGGGGCATCAGCCCCAGCATTTT.

This rearrangement joins TRBV5-4 to TRBJ1-4, with 9 bases lining up with TRBD1. Germline loops: CDR1 SGHNT, CDR2 YYREEE (reference sequence). The junction had 6 bases not matched to a gene; V was cut back by 5 bases and J by 7 bases. The CDR3 is 14 amino acids. The CDR3 protein is CASSYRGRGEKLFF. Here the CDR3 DNA reads TGTGCCAGCAGTTACAGGGGGCGCGGTGAAAAACTGTTTTTT.

The CDR3 region is CASSRPLAGGLTNTDTQYF. DNA of the CDR3: TGTGCCAGCAGCAGACCTCTAGCGGGGGGCCTTACTAACACAGATACGCAGTATTTT. This chain links TRBV21-1 with TRBJ2-3; TRBD2, the D gene given by the table, was not confirmed from the DNA. TRBV21-1 is annotated as a pseudogene. The length of the CDR3 is 19 residues.

This chain links TRBV4-1 with TRBJ1-6; D is unclear. Trimming pared 3 bases from V and 4 bases from J, leaving 10 bases between. Germline CDR1 and CDR2: MGHRA and YSYEKL. The CDR3 loop spans 15 amino acids. The CDR3 is CASSQQIQYNSPLHF. CDR3 nucleotides: TGCGCCAGCAGCCAGCAAATACAATATAATTCACCCCTCCACTTT.

The chain couples TRBV27 to TRBJ2-6; 8 bases match TRBD1. Germline loops: CDR1 MNHEY, CDR2 SMNVEV (reference sequence). This CDR3 has 16 residues. The ends lost 6 bases at V and 2 bases at J; junction bases unmatched: 6. CDR3 DNA: TGTGCCAGCAGACCCGCAGGGGGCGCTGGGGCCAACGTCCTGACTTTC. Translated, it gives CASRPAGGAGANVLTF.

The chain carries TRBV18 and TRBJ2-7; D is perhaps TRBD1 (5 bases). The CDR3 totals 12 residues. Germline V lookup: CDR1 KGHSH, CDR2 LQKENI. Trimming removed 3 bases from V and 9 bases from J, with 12 bases in between. The CDR3 nucleotides are TGTGCCAGCTCACCTCAACAGGAAGGGCAGTACTTC. Residues: CASSPQQEGQYF.

CDR3 in amino acids: CAAEPGTRYGYTF. Here the CDR3 DNA reads TGTGCCGCGGAACCAGGGACTCGCTATGGCTACACCTTC. This chain connects TRBV28 to TRBJ1-2, with a weak D call TRBD1 (5 bases). V was trimmed by 11 bases and J by 4 bases, leaving 17 bases between them. Per germline, CDR1 MDHEN and CDR2 SYDVKM. This CDR3 has 13 amino acids.

This chain connects TRBV11-2 to TRBJ1-1; maybe TRBD1 (6 bases). This CDR3 has 14 residues. Germline V CDR1 and CDR2: SGHAT, FQNNGV. Trimming took 1 base from V and 1 from J, leaving 7 bases between them. CDR3 DNA: TGTGCCAGCAGCTTAGTGGGACAGAACACTGAAGCTTTCTTT. This encodes CASSLVGQNTEAFF.